A single sample is the source of the 5 T cell receptor beta chains below, sequenced in a study of cytomegalovirus exposure and HLA in healthy donors. Use of 60 Vbeta and 13 Jbeta primers characterized the PCR. Sequenced by immunoSEQ multiplex PCR; TCRdb stores in-frame clones only, minus some. The data show hundreds of thousands of clones, with about 79% seen just once and 1.5% to 2% held by the top ten. The specimen sequenced was PBMCs. The receptors were gathered from a man younger than 30 in good health and CMV-seronegative.

This clone was detected once. The rearrangement links TRBV6-5 to TRBJ2-2, with D tentatively TRBD1 (6 bases). With 2 bases removed from V and 0 bases from J, the gap between germline ends came to 10 bases. This CDR3 is 16 amino acids long. The germline gives CDR1 MNHEY, CDR2 SVGAGI. CDR3 sequence reads: CASSYGWTANTGELFF. The CDR3 DNA reads TGTGCCAGCAGTTACGGTTGGACAGCGAACACCGGGGAGCTGTTTTTT.

This chain connects TRBV6-5 to TRBJ2-2; the D is unclear. CDR3 size: 14 residues. Germline lookup yields CDR1 MNHEY and CDR2 SVGAGI. V gave up 1 base and J gave up 4 bases, with 7 bases separating them. The CDR3 DNA reads as TGTGCCAGCAGTTACTTCTCGCGCACCGGGGAGCTGTTTTTT. This gives the protein CASSYFSRTGELFF.

The chain links TRBV7-9 to TRBJ2-5; perhaps TRBD2 as D (6 bases). Trimming took off 6 bases at V and 8 bases at J, with 16 bases between the two ends. CDR3 length: 13 amino acids. Germline V gene sequence: CDR1 SEHNR, CDR2 FQNEAQ (reference sequence). CDR3 protein: CASRPPREPTQYF. CDR3 nucleotides: TGTGCCAGCAGGCCACCTCGGGAGCCCACCCAGTACTTC.

In regard to this clone: The same CDR3 also results from other DNA sequences found in this sample. The chain uses TRBV2 and TRBJ2-1; 11 nucleotides line up with TRBD2. Germline V CDR1 and CDR2: SNHLY, FYNNEI. The V and J ends lost 3 bases and 7 bases, in that order; junction bases with no gene match: 2. The CDR3 consists of 14 residues. As DNA, the CDR3 is TGTGCCAGCAGTGAGGTAGCGGGAGGGAATGAGCAGTTCTTC. Its translation is CASSEVAGGNEQFF. Looking up the rest from reference TRBV2 and TRBJ2-1 gives the full variable domain: EPEVTQTPSHQVTQMGQEVILRCVPISNHLYFYWYRQILGQKVEFLVSFYNNEISEKSEIFDDQFSVERPDGSNFTLKIRSTKLEDSAMYFCASSEVAGGNEQFFGPGTRLTVL.

The chain links TRBV30 to TRBJ2-1; 10 nucleotides line up with TRBD2. V was pared by 4 bases and J by 0 bases, with 9 bases of the junction left unmatched. Germline V lookup: CDR1 GTSNPN, CDR2 SVGIG (reference sequence). This CDR3 contains 17 residues. The CDR3 is CAWKGLAGVSSYNEQFF. Written as DNA, the CDR3 is TGTGCCTGGAAAGGGCTAGCGGGGGTCAGCTCCTACAATGAGCAGTTCTTC. Complete variable domain (other parts from reference TRBV30 and TRBJ2-1): SQTIHQWPATLVQPVGSPLSLECTVEGTSNPNLYWYRQAAGRGLQLLFYSVGIGQISSEVPQNLSASRPQDRQFILSSKKLLLSDSGFYLCAWKGLAGVSSYNEQFFGPGTRLTVL.